This entry features one TCR beta chain sequence. The antigen is undetermined. The repertoire was sequenced with immunoSEQ multiplex PCR; TCRdb's copy has only in-frame clones and lacks some. The repertoire holds roughly 140,000 clones, approximately 90% seen once, with about 7% in the top ten. CDR1 and CDR2 (germline): SQVTM, ANQGSEA. V gave up 5 bases and J gave up 6 bases; unmatched junction bases: 7. There are 13 residues in the CDR3. This sample is part of a study of T cell responses to AZD1222 COVID-19 vaccine. Regarding the study as a whole: Clonal diversity may have been underestimated in mostly white British donors.

Here the sequenced sample was peripheral blood, taken after recovery from COVID-19. The chain links TRBV29-1 to TRBJ1-1; 9 positions agree with TRBD1. The sequence came from an adult who had recovered from COVID-19. The DNA for the CDR3 is TGCAGCGTTCTACAGGGGGCGGAGGCTGAAGCTTTCTTT. This codes for CSVLQGAEAEAFF.